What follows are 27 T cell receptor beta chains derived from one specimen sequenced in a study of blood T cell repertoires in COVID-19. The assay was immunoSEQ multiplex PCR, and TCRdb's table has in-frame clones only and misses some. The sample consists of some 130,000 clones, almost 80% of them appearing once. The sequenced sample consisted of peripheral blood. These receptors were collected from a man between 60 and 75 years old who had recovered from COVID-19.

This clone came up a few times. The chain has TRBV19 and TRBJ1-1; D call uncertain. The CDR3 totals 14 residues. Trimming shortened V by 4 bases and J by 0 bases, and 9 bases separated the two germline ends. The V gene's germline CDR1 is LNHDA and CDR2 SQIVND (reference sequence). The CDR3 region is CASSKETVNTEAFF. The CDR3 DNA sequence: TGTGCCAGTAGTAAGGAGACGGTGAACACTGAAGCTTTCTTT.

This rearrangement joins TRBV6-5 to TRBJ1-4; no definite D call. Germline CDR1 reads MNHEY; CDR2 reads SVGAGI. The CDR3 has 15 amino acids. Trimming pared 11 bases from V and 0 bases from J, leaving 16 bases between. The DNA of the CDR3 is TGTGCCGCCCGTCCGGAGGATGCAACTAATGAAAAACTGTTTTTT. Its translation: CAARPEDATNEKLFF.

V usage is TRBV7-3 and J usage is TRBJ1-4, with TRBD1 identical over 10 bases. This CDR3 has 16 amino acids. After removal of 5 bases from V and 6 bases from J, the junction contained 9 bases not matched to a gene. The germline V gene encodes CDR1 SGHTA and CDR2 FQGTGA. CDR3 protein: CASSRDRGRFYEKLFF. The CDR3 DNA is TGTGCCAGCAGCCGAGACAGGGGGCGCTTTTATGAAAAACTGTTTTTT.

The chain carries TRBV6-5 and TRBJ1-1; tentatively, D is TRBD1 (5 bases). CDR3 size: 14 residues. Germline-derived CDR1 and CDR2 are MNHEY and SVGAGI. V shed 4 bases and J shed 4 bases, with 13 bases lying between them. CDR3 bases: TGTGCCAGCAGTTTCGGAGGGAGGGGCACTGAAGCTTTCTTT. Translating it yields CASSFGGRGTEAFF.

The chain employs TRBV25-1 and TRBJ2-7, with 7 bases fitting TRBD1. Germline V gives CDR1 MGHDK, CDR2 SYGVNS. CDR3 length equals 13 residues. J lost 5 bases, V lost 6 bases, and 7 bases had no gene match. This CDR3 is CASRGQATNEQYF. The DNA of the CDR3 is TGTGCCAGCAGAGGACAGGCCACAAACGAGCAGTACTTC.

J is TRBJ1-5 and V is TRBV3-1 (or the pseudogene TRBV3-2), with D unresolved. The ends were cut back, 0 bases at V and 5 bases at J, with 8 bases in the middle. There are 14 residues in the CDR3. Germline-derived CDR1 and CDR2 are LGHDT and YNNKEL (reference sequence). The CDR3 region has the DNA TGTGCCAGCAGCCAAGAACCAGTTGATCAGCCCCAGCATTTT. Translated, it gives CASSQEPVDQPQHF.

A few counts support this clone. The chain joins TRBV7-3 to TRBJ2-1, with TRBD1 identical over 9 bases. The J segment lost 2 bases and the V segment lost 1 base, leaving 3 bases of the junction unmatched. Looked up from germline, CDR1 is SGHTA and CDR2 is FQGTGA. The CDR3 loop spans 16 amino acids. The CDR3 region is CASSLRQGGTYNEQFF. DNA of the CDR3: TGTGCCAGCAGCTTAAGACAGGGGGGCACCTACAATGAGCAGTTCTTC.

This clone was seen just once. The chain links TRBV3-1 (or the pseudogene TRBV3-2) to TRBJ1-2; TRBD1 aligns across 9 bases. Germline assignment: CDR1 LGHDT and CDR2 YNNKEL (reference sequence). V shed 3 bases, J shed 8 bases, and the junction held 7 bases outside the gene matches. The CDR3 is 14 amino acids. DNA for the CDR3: TGTGCCAGCAGCCAGTTACAGGGGGCAGGAGGCTACACCTTC. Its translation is CASSQLQGAGGYTF.

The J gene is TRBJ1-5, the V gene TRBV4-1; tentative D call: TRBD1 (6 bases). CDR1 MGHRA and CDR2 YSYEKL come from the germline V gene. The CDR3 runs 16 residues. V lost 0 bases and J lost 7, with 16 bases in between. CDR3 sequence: CASSQDPPGRGQPQHF. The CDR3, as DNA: TGCGCCAGCAGCCAAGATCCCCCGGGTAGGGGGCAGCCCCAGCATTTT.

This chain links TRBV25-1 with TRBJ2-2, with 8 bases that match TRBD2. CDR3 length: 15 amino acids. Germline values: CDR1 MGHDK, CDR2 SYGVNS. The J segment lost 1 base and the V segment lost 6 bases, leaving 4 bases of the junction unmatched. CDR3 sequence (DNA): TGTGCCAGCAGGGTTAGCGGGGAGAACACCGGGGAGCTGTTTTTT. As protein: CASRVSGENTGELFF.

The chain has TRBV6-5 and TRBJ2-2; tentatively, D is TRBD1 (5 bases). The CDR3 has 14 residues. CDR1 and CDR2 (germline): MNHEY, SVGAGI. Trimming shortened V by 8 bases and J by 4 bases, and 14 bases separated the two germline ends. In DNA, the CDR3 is TGTGCCAGCGGGGCAGGGCGAATCACCGGGGAGCTGTTTTTT. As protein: CASGAGRITGELFF.

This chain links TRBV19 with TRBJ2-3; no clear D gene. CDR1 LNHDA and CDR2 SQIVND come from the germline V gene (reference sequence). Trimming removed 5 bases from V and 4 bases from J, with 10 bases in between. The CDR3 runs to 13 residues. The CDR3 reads CASSPMAPDTQYF. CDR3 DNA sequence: TGTGCCAGTAGTCCGATGGCCCCAGATACGCAGTATTTT.

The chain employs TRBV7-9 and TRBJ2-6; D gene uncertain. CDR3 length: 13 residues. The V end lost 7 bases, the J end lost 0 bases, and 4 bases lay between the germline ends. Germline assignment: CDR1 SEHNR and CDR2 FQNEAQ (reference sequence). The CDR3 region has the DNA TGTGCCAGCATTAACTCTGGGGCCAACGTCCTGACTTTC. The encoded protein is CASINSGANVLTF. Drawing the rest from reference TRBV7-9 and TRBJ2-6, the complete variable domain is DTGVSQNPRHKITKRGQNVTFRCDPISEHNRLYWYRQTLGQGPEFLTYFQNEAQLEKSRLLSDRFSAERPKGSFSTLEIQRTEQGDSAMYLCASINSGANVLTFGAGSRLTVL.

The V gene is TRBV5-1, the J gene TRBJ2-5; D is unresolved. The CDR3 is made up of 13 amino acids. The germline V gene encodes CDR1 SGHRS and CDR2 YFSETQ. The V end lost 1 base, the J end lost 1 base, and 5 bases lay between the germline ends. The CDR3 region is CASSLTSQETQYF. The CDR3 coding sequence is TGCGCCAGCAGCTTGACATCCCAAGAGACCCAGTACTTC.

Written as DNA, the CDR3 is TGTGCCAGCAGCCCATTACCGGGACTCTCAAGGGCAGGAGAGACCCAGTACTTC. Protein product: CASSPLPGLSRAGETQYF. The rearrangement uses TRBV9 and TRBJ2-5, with D possibly being TRBD2 (6 bases). V gave up 4 bases and J gave up 4 bases, with 26 bases separating them. CDR3 length: 18 amino acids. The germline V gene has CDR1 SGDLS and CDR2 YYNGEE. Drawing the rest from reference TRBV9 and TRBJ2-5, the complete variable domain is DSGVTQTPKHLITATGQRVTLRCSPRSGDLSVYWYQQSLDQGLQFLIQYYNGEERAKGNILERFSAQQFPDLHSELNLSSLELGDSALYFCASSPLPGLSRAGETQYFGPGTRLLVL.

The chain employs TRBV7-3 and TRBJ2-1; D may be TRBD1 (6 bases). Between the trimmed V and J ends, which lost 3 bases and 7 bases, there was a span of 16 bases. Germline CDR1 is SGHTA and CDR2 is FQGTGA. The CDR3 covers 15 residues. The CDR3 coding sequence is TGTGCCAGCAGCTTTTCTGGGGGCCCTCTGAATGAGCAGTTCTTC. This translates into CASSFSGGPLNEQFF.

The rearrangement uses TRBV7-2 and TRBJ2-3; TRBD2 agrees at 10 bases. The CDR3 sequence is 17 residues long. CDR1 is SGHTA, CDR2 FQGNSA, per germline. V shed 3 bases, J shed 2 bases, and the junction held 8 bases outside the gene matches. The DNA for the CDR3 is TGTGCCAGCAGCTTCTCCGGGACTAGCGTCTTCACAGATACGCAGTATTTT. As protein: CASSFSGTSVFTDTQYF.

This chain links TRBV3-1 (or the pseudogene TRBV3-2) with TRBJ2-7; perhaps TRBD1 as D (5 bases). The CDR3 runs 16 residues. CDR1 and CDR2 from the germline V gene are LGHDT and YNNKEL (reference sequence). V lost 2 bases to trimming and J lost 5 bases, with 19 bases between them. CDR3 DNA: TGTGCCAGCAGCCAAAAGCGCCGACAGAGAACCCACGAGCAGTACTTC. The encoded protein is CASSQKRRQRTHEQYF.

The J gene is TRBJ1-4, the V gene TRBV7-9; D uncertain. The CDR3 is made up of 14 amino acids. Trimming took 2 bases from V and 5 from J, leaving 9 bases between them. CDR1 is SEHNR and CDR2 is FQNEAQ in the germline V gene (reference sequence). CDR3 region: CASSLSGSNEKLFF. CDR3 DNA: TGTGCCAGCAGCTTAAGCGGTTCCAATGAAAAACTGTTTTTT.

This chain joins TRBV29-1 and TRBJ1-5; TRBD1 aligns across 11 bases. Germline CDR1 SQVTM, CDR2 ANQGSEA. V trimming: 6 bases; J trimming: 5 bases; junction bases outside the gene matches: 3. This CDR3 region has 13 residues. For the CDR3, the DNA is TGCAGCGTGCTGGACAGGGGGCATCAGCCCCAGCATTTT. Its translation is CSVLDRGHQPQHF.

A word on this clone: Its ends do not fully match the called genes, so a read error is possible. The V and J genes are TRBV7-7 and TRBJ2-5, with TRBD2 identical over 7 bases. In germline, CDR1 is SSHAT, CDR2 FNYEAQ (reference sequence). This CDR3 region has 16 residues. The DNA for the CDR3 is TGTGCTAGCAGCTTAGGGAGGGGAGTAGTAACGGAGACCCAGTACTTC. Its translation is CASSLGRGVVTETQYF.

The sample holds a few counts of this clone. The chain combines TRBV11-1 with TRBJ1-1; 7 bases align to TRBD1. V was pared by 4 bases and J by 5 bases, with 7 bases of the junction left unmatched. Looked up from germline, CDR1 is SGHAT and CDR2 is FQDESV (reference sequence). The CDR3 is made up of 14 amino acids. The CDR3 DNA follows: TGTGCCAGCAGCTCCCAACAGGGGAGGACTGAAGCTTTCTTT. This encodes CASSSQQGRTEAFF.

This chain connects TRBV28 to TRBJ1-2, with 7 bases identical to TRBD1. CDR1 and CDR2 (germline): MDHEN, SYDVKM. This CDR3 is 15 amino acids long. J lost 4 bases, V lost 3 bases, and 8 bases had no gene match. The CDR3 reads CASSLGTAKTYGYTF. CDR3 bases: TGTGCCAGCAGTTTGGGGACAGCGAAGACCTATGGCTACACCTTC.

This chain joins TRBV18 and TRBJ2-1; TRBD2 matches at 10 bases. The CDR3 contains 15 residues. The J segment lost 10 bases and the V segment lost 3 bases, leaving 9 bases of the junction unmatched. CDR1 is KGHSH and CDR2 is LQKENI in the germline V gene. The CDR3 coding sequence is TGTGCCAGCTCACCGAGGTCTAGCGGGAGCTTGGAGCAGTTCTTC. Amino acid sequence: CASSPRSSGSLEQFF.

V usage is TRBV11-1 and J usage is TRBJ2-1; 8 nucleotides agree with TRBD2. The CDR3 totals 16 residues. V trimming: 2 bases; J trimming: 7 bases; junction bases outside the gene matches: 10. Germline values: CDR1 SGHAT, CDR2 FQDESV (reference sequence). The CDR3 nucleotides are TGTGCCAGCAGCTTACAGCGGGGGATCGCGGGTAATGAGCAGTTCTTC. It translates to CASSLQRGIAGNEQFF.

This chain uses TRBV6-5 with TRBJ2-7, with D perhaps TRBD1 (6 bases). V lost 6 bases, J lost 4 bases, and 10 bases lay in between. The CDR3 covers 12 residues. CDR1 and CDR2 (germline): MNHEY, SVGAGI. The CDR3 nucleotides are TGTGCCAGCAGAAAACAGGGATACGAGCAGTACTTC. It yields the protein CASRKQGYEQYF.

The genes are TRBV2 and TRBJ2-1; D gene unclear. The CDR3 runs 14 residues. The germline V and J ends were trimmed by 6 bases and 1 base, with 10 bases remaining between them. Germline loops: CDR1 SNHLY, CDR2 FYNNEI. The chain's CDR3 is CASSQDISYNEQFF. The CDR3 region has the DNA TGTGCCAGCAGCCAGGATATTTCCTACAATGAGCAGTTCTTC.